This TCR beta chain was documented in a study of shared clonotypes between healthy human individuals. TCRdb's table, derived via immunoSEQ multiplex PCR, lists solely in-frame clones and lacks some. In the table there are about 1.1 million clones, roughly 80% of which are singletons. V was pared by 7 bases and J by 11 bases, with 16 bases between. The CDR3 has 12 residues. The germline V gene has CDR1 MDHEN and CDR2 SYDVKM. This receptor was identified in a man between 18 and 29 years old in good health. Some clones in this sample may be carry-over from other donors' samples. V gene TRBV28 combines with J gene TRBJ2-3; weak D call: TRBD2 (6 bases). What was sequenced was memory CD4+ T cells from PBMCs. Indicated subset: CD45RA-negative fraction. This CDR3 is CASTQAGVGQYF. The CDR3 nucleotides are TGTGCCAGCACCCAAGCGGGCGTGGGGCAGTATTTT.